This TCR beta chain was captured in a study of shared clonotypes between healthy human individuals. About the study: With ages of 18 to 49, the donors were a couple of women and a few men.

This table comes from immunoSEQ multiplex PCR, and its TCRdb copy is limited to in-frame clones, with some not included. The sample lists about 590,000 clones; less than 97% were seen once. With regard to this clone: Its antigen is not identified.

Naive CD8 cells lacked CD45RO, underwent positive selection for CCR7 and left out terminally differentiated effector memory CD45RA+ cells. CDR1 is SGHDT, CDR2 YYEEEE, per germline. V was shortened by 3 bases and J by 9 bases, with 18 bases between the two germline ends. The length of the CDR3 is 14 residues. Broader study findings: Investigators collected only blood, and repertoires in tissues likely differ.

Input material: naive CD8+ T cells sorted from blood. The chain carries TRBV5-6 and TRBJ2-5; the D call may be TRBD1 or TRBD2 (5 bases each). This clonotype was sampled from a woman in her thirties in good health. Here the CDR3 reads CASSSWTLGRPQYF. The CDR3 nucleotides are TGTGCCAGCAGCTCATGGACATTGGGGAGACCCCAGTACTTC. The whole variable domain, remainder taken from reference TRBV5-6 and TRBJ2-5, is DAGVTQSPTHLIKTRGQQVTLRCSPKSGHDTVSWYQQALGQGPQFIFQYYEEEERQRGNFPDRFSGHQFPNYSSELNVNALLLGDSALYLCASSSWTLGRPQYFGPGTRLLVL.